The T cell receptor beta chain under discussion was sequenced for a study of cytomegalovirus exposure and HLA in healthy donors. General study results and limits: Rare TCR sequences dominated, though some public TCRs recurred in many donors.

Comment on this clone: The antigen remains undetermined.

With 10 bases removed from V and 0 bases from J, the gap between germline ends came to 16 bases. Per germline, CDR1 LNHDA and CDR2 SQIVND (reference sequence). The CDR3 is made up of 15 amino acids. PCR employed 60 Vbeta and 13 Jbeta primers. Profiled with immunoSEQ multiplex PCR; TCRdb holds only in-frame clones, not every one. The sample has 95,000 to 150,000 clones. The source material was PBMCs. The receptor was derived from a man between 18 and 35 years old in good health and CMV-seronegative. This chain uses TRBV19 with TRBJ2-1, with D possibly TRBD2 on 5 matching bases. CDR3 nucleotides: TGTGCCACCTGGGCGCGGAGGTCCTCCTACAATGAGCAGTTCTTC. Protein product: CATWARRSSYNEQFF.